The next 19 T cell receptor beta chains were all read from a single sample in a study of technical replicates of blood from several donors (TCRdb year 2017). The library relied on the immunoSEQ multiplex PCR assay. The clones in this table, taken by TCRdb from immuneACCESS, are in-frame only. Not every clone is retained; where verified, under half of the shortfall comes from an unresolved V gene, and the cause of the rest is unknown. This sample gives 77,000 or so clones in total; 80% to 95% of them show up just once. About 0.37% of the sample is held by the ten biggest clonotypes. Sequencing was carried out using T cells isolated from PBMCs. Receptor source: a human donor in good health.

The V and J genes are TRBV7-2 and TRBJ2-7, with 10 nucleotides matching TRBD1. CDR3 length equals 14 residues. V lost 2 bases, J lost 5 bases, and 3 bases stayed unmatched. CDR1 is SGHTA and CDR2 is FQGNSA in the germline V gene. CDR3 DNA: TGTGCCAGCAGCTTATCGGGACAGGGGAACGAGCAGTACTTC. Translating gives CASSLSGQGNEQYF.

This chain joins TRBV4-3 and TRBJ2-7, with TRBD2 identical over 10 bases. The junction had 1 base not matched to a gene; V was cut back by 5 bases and J by 0 bases. This CDR3 has 14 residues. Germline lookup yields CDR1 LGHNA and CDR2 YSLEER. The CDR3 is CASSASGSSYEQYF. The CDR3 coding sequence is TGCGCCAGCAGCGCTAGCGGGAGCTCCTACGAGCAGTACTTC.

V gene TRBV19 combines with J gene TRBJ1-4; D perhaps matches TRBD1 (5 bases). The germline V gene has CDR1 LNHDA and CDR2 SQIVND (reference sequence). V lost 1 base to trimming and J lost 1 base, with 7 bases between them. The CDR3 covers 15 residues. The CDR3 reads CASSIGQRTNEKLFF. CDR3 sequence (DNA): TGTGCCAGTAGTATAGGACAGAGAACTAATGAAAAACTGTTTTTT.

The genes are TRBV5-1 and TRBJ2-7; D is possibly TRBD1 (5 bases). From germline, CDR1 is SGHRS and CDR2 YFSETQ. The CDR3 is 14 residues long. V was trimmed by 3 bases and J by 4 bases, leaving 14 bases between them. CDR3 amino acids: CASSYGHPSYEQYF. CDR3 sequence (DNA): TGCGCCAGCAGCTACGGACACCCCTCATACGAGCAGTACTTC. Looking up the rest from reference TRBV5-1 and TRBJ2-7 gives the full variable domain: KAGVTQTPRYLIKTRGQQVTLSCSPISGHRSVSWYQQTPGQGLQFLFEYFSETQRNKGNFPGRFSGRQFSNSRSEMNVSTLELGDSALYLCASSYGHPSYEQYFGPGTRLTVT.

The genes are TRBV11-3 and TRBJ1-1, with D tentatively TRBD1 (5 bases). CDR1 is SGHNT and CDR2 is YENEEA in the germline V gene. This CDR3 is 12 amino acids long. V was shortened by 6 bases and J by 8 bases, with 13 bases between the two germline ends. The CDR3 DNA sequence: TGTGCCAGCAGTGCCCAGGGTGTGGAAGCTTTCTTT. Protein product: CASSAQGVEAFF.

This clone is a singleton in its sample. V and J are TRBV19 and TRBJ2-2, with D tentatively TRBD1 (6 bases). Trimming stripped 8 bases from V and 4 bases from J, with 8 bases between. The CDR3 runs 12 residues. Germline V gene sequence: CDR1 LNHDA, CDR2 SQIVND (reference sequence). This CDR3 reads CASAGVTGELFF. The CDR3 DNA reads TGTGCCAGTGCAGGGGTCACCGGGGAGCTGTTTTTT.

The chain joins TRBV5-1 to TRBJ2-1; 10 positions agree with TRBD2. The CDR3 extends over 15 amino acids. V was pared by 1 base and J by 7 bases, with 5 bases of the junction left unmatched. Germline assignment: CDR1 SGHRS and CDR2 YFSETQ. DNA for the CDR3: TGCGCCAGCAGCTTGAATAGCGGGAGGTGGAATGAGCAGTTCTTC. Translating gives CASSLNSGRWNEQFF.

V and J are TRBV25-1 and TRBJ1-1; possibly TRBD1 for D (6 bases). The CDR3 length is 14 residues. CDR1 and CDR2 from the germline V gene are MGHDK and SYGVNS. The germline V and J ends were trimmed by 2 bases and 7 bases, with 14 bases remaining between them. CDR3 sequence (DNA): TGTGCCAGCAGTGAAGGGGGGGGCTCGGATGAAGCTTTCTTT. This sequence encodes CASSEGGGSDEAFF.

The rearrangement links TRBV9 to TRBJ2-7; possibly TRBD2 for D (5 bases). Trimming took off 0 bases at V and 2 bases at J, with 6 bases between the two ends. The CDR3 has 13 amino acids. Germline CDR1 SGDLS, CDR2 YYNGEE. For the CDR3, the DNA is TGTGCCAGCAGCGTAGGAGGGCCCTACGAGCAGTACTTC. This encodes CASSVGGPYEQYF.

The CDR3 sequence is CASSLVAGTPYSYEQYF. For the CDR3, the DNA is TGTGCCAGCAGCTTAGTGGCCGGGACACCTTATTCCTACGAGCAGTACTTC. This chain connects TRBV7-2 to TRBJ2-7; possible D gene TRBD1, 6 bases. The CDR3 runs to 17 residues. V was trimmed by 1 base and J by 1 base, leaving 17 bases between them. From germline, CDR1 is SGHTA and CDR2 FQGNSA.

The V and J genes are TRBV7-3 and TRBJ2-7; D not resolved. The CDR3 spans 13 residues. Between the trimmed V and J ends, which lost 2 bases and 3 bases, there was a span of 8 bases. Germline CDR1 SGHTA, CDR2 FQGTGA. The CDR3, as DNA: TGTGCCAGCAGCTTACTCGGTAACTACGAGCAGTACTTC. It encodes CASSLLGNYEQYF.

The chain couples TRBV5-1 to TRBJ2-3; 7 bases map to TRBD1. The J segment lost 4 bases and the V segment lost 2 bases, leaving 7 bases of the junction unmatched. Germline V gene sequence: CDR1 SGHRS, CDR2 YFSETQ. The CDR3 has 15 residues. In DNA form, the CDR3 reads TGCGCCAGCAGCTTCGGGTACAGGGGTTCAGATACGCAGTATTTT. It translates to CASSFGYRGSDTQYF.

This rearrangement joins TRBV5-4 to TRBJ2-7; D call uncertain. Trimming cost V 3 bases and J 3 bases, with 10 bases left between them. This CDR3 region has 13 residues. Per germline, CDR1 SGHNT and CDR2 YYREEE (reference sequence). The CDR3 DNA follows: TGTGCCAGCAGCTACGACACCTTCTACGAGCAGTACTTC. Amino acid sequence: CASSYDTFYEQYF.

The chain combines TRBV30 with TRBJ1-5; 9 nucleotides match TRBD1. J gave up 7 bases and V 7 bases, and 5 bases lay outside the gene matches. This CDR3 has 12 residues. CDR1 GTSNPN and CDR2 SVGIG come from the germline V gene (reference sequence). CDR3 protein: CALGQGAQPQHF. CDR3 bases: TGTGCCTTGGGACAGGGAGCCCAGCCCCAGCATTTT.

V is TRBV29-1 and J is TRBJ2-3; TRBD2 matches 13 bases. The CDR3 has 15 residues. The V gene end was trimmed by 4 bases and the J gene end by 1 base; junction bases not matched to a gene: 2. CDR1 is SQVTM and CDR2 is ANQGSEA in the germline V gene. CDR3 sequence (DNA): TGCAGCGTTGCCGGACTAGCGGGAGGCACAGATACGCAGTATTTT. It codes for CSVAGLAGGTDTQYF.

This clone was seen a few times. The chain has TRBV10-3 and TRBJ1-1; perhaps TRBD1 as D (5 bases). CDR1 ENHRY and CDR2 SYGVKD come from the germline V gene. Trimming took 8 bases from V and 4 from J, leaving 11 bases between them. The CDR3 spans 12 residues. The CDR3 loop reads CAIAIGGTEAFF. In DNA form, the CDR3 reads TGTGCCATCGCTATCGGGGGCACTGAAGCTTTCTTT.

V and J are TRBV5-4 and TRBJ1-2, with D hard to call. CDR3 size: 13 residues. The germline V and J ends were trimmed by 0 bases and 4 bases, with 7 bases remaining between them. In germline, CDR1 is SGHNT, CDR2 YYREEE (reference sequence). The CDR3 is CASSLEGVYGYTF. CDR3 nucleotide sequence: TGTGCCAGCAGCTTGGAGGGAGTCTATGGCTACACCTTC.

This rearrangement joins TRBV7-3 to TRBJ1-5; 8 bases are a match to TRBD1. The V segment lost 5 bases and the J segment 5 bases; nucleotides outside the gene matches: 5. Germline V gene data show CDR1 as SGHTA and CDR2 as FQGTGA. The CDR3 extends over 14 amino acids. CDR3 bases: TGTGCCAGCAGCCGGACAGGGTGGGATCAGCCCCAGCATTTT. It translates to CASSRTGWDQPQHF.

This clone was observed once. The chain employs TRBV30 and TRBJ1-2; D is possibly TRBD1 (5 bases). Trimming stripped 0 bases from V and 8 bases from J, with 13 bases between. CDR1 and CDR2 (germline): GTSNPN, SVGIG (reference sequence). CDR3 length: 13 amino acids. CDR3 nucleotide sequence: TGTGCCTGGAGTGTAGTAGGGGCGCAGGGCTACACCTTC. As protein: CAWSVVGAQGYTF. Combining the CDR3 with reference TRBV30 and TRBJ1-2 gives the whole variable domain SQTIHQWPATLVQPVGSPLSLECTVEGTSNPNLYWYRQAAGRGLQLLFYSVGIGQISSEVPQNLSASRPQDRQFILSSKKLLLSDSGFYLCAWSVVGAQGYTFGSGTRLTVV.